The T cell receptor (beta chain) under discussion was sequenced for a study of blood T cell repertoires in COVID-19. Study context: PBMCs, B-cell-depleted T cells, or T cells provided the cDNA or gDNA that made up the material.

Original methodology: Amplified reference gene primers provided the basis for estimating nucleated cell counts. Profiled with immunoSEQ multiplex PCR; TCRdb holds only in-frame clones, not every one. The DNA gave D and trimming, while V, J and clone size come from that table. The top ten clones hold roughly 2% of a sample with about 26,000 clones, over 90% of them seen once. This clone has only one observation. V shed 1 base and J shed 6 bases, with 13 bases lying between them. The germline gives CDR1 KGHSH, CDR2 LQKENI. This CDR3 comprises 15 residues. The clonotype comes from a human donor in a cohort sampled during active COVID-19. The sample taken for sequencing was peripheral blood. The rearrangement links TRBV18 to TRBJ1-5; TRBD1 might be the D (5 bases). The CDR3 spells CASSPLGGGGQPQHF. CDR3 nucleotides: TGTGCCAGCTCACCACTTGGGGGGGGAGGTCAGCCCCAGCATTTT.